What follows is one TCR beta chain and its context. The antigen is undetermined. The data stem from a study of PD-1 blockade in classical Hodgkin lymphoma. The study's findings and limits: Reports indicated that newly diagnosed patients had lower baseline TCR diversity than healthy donors did.

Every single patient, without exception, relapsed after autologous stem cell transplantation, and brentuximab vedotin exposure varied. Data came from immunoSEQ multiplex PCR; TCRdb stores just in-frame clones and leaves some out. The sample lists almost 100,000 clones, 80% to 95% seen once, with approximately 2.8% in the top ten. The CDR3 contains 13 residues. V lost 3 bases to trimming and J lost 6 bases, with 12 bases between them. CDR1 GTSNPN and CDR2 SVGIG come from the germline V gene (reference sequence). The TCR comes from a human donor with classical Hodgkin lymphoma. The rearrangement joins TRBV30 to TRBJ1-5, with D unresolved. The material sequenced was peripheral blood mononuclear cells (PBMCs), taken at baseline. DNA of the CDR3: TGTGCCTGGAGCGGCCAGATCGGTCAGCCCCAGCATTTT. Translated: CAWSGQIGQPQHF.